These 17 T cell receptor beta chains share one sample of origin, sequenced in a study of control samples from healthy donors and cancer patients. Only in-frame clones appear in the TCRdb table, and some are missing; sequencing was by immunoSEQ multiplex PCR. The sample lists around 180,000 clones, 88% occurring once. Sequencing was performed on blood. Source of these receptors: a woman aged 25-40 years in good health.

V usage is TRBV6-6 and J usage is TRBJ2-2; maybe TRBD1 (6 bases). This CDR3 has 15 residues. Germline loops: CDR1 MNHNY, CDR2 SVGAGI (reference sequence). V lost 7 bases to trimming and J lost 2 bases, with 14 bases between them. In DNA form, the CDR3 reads TGTGCCAGCAAGAAGGGGACAAAAAACACCGGGGAGCTGTTTTTT. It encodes CASKKGTKNTGELFF.

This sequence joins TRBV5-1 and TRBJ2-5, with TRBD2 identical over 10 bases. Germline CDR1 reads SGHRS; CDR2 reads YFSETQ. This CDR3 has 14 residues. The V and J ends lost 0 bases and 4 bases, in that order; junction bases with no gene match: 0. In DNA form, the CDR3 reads TGCGCCAGCAGCTTGGGACTAGCGGGAGAGACCCAGTACTTC. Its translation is CASSLGLAGETQYF.

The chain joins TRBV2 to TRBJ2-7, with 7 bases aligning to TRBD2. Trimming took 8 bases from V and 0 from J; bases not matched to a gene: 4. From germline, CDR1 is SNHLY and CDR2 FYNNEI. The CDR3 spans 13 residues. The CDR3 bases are TGTGCCAGCCGGACTAGAGGCTCCTACGAGCAGTACTTC. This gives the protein CASRTRGSYEQYF.

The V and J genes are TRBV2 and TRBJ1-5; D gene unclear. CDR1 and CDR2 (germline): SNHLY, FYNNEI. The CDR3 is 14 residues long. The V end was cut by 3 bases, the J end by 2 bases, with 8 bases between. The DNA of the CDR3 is TGTGCCAGCAGTGACGAGAGGGGCAATCAGCCCCAGCATTTT. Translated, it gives CASSDERGNQPQHF.

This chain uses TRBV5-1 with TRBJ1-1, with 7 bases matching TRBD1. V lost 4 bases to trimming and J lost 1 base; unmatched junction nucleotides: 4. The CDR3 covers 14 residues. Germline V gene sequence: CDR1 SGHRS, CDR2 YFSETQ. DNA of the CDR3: TGCGCCAGCAGCGCCGGGACAGCGAACACTGAAGCTTTCTTT. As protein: CASSAGTANTEAFF.

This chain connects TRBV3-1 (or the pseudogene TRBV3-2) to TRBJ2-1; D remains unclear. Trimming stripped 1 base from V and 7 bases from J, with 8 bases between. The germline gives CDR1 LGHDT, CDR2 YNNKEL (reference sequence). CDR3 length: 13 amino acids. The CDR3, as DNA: TGTGCCAGCAGCCAAGTCGCTGGGAATGAGCAGTTCTTC. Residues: CASSQVAGNEQFF.

CDR3 in amino acids: CASSPPLSLAGTGELFF. CDR3 bases: TGTGCCAGCAGCCCCCCCCTCTCTCTAGCGGGCACCGGGGAGCTGTTTTTT. The chain uses TRBV7-9 and TRBJ2-2; 8 bases map to TRBD2. This CDR3 is 17 amino acids long. The trim removed 5 bases at V and 4 bases at J, leaving 12 bases unmatched. Germline CDR1 reads SEHNR; CDR2 reads FQNEAQ (reference sequence).

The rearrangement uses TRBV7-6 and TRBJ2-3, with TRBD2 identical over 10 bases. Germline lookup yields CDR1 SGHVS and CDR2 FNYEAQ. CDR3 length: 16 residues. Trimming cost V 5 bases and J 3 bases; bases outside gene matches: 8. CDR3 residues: CASSPGSSGGTDTQYF. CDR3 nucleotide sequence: TGTGCCAGCAGCCCCGGTTCTAGCGGGGGAACAGATACGCAGTATTTT.

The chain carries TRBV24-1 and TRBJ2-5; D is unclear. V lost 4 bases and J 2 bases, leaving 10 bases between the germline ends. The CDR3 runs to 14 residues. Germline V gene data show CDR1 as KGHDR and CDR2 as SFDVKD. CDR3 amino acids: CATSDSDIQETQYF. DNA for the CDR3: TGTGCCACCAGTGACTCCGACATACAAGAGACCCAGTACTTC.

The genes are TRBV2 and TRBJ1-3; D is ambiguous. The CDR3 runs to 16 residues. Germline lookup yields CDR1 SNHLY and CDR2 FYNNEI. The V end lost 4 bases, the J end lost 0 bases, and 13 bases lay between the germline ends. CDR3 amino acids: CASSVVGLSSGNTIYF. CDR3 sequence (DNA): TGTGCCAGCAGTGTTGTGGGCTTAAGCTCTGGAAACACCATATATTTT. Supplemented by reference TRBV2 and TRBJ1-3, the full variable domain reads EPEVTQTPSHQVTQMGQEVILRCVPISNHLYFYWYRQILGQKVEFLVSFYNNEISEKSEIFDDQFSVERPDGSNFTLKIRSTKLEDSAMYFCASSVVGLSSGNTIYFGEGSWLTVV.

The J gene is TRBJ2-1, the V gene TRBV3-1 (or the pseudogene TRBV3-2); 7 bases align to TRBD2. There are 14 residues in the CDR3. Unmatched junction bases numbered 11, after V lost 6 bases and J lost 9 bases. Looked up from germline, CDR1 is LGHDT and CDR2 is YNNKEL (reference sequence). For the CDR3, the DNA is TGTGCCAGCAGTTTTGGCGGGAGCTTACTTGAGCAGTTCTTC. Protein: CASSFGGSLLEQFF.

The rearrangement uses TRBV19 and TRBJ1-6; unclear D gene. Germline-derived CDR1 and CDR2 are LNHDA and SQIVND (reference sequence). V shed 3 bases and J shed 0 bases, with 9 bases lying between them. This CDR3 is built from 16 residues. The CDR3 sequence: CASSIHVSSYNSPLHF. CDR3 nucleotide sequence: TGTGCCAGTAGTATCCACGTGAGCTCCTATAATTCACCCCTCCACTTT.

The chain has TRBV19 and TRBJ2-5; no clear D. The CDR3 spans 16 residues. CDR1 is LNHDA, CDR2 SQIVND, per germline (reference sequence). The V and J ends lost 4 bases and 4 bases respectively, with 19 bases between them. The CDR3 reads CASSNQAVGSGETQYF. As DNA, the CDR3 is TGTGCCAGTAGTAACCAGGCCGTGGGATCGGGAGAGACCCAGTACTTC.

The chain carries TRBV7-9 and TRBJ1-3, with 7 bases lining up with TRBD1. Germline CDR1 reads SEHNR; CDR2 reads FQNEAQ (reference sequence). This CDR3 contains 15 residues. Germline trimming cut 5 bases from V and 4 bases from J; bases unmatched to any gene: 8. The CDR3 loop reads CASSPVGTAGNTIYF. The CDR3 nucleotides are TGTGCCAGCAGCCCCGTGGGGACAGCCGGAAACACCATATATTTT.

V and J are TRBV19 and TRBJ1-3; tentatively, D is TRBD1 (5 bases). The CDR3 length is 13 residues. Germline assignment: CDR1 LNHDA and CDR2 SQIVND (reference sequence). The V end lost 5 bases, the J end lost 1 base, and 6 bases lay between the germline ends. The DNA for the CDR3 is TGTGCCAGTAGTGGGGGTTCTGGAAACACCATATATTTT. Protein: CASSGGSGNTIYF. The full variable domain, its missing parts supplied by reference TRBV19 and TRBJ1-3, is DGGITQSPKYLFRKEGQNVTLSCEQNLNHDAMYWYRQDPGQGLRLIYYSQIVNDFQKGDIAEGYSVSREKKESFPLTVTSAQKNPTAFYLCASSGGSGNTIYFGEGSWLTVV.

The DNA for the CDR3 is TGTGCCATCACCGGGACACGGGGAGATACGCAGTATTTT. Encoded protein: CAITGTRGDTQYF. The rearrangement uses TRBV10-3 and TRBJ2-3; maybe TRBD1 (6 bases). Trimming cost V 7 bases and J 5 bases, with 13 bases left between them. Germline CDR1 and CDR2: ENHRY and SYGVKD. This CDR3 is built from 13 residues.

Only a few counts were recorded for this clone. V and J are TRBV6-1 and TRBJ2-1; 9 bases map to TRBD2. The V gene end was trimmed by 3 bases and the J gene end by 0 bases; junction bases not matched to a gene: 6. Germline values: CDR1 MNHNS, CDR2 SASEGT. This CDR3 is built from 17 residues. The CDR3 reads CASSETSGGSSYNEQFF. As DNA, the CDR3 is TGTGCCAGCAGTGAGACTAGCGGAGGGAGCTCCTACAATGAGCAGTTCTTC.